Shown below are 31 T cell receptor beta chains from a single sample sequenced in a study of identical twins. TCRdb redid the calling of the 5' RACE reads with MiXCR, one entry per CDR3 protein. Among 200,000 to 250,000 distinct CDR3 sequences listed, 7% to 8.5% were seen once. The sample also formed part of further work on yellow fever vaccine responses in identical twins.

The sample comprised CD8+ T cells sorted from blood. These receptors all stem from a woman aged 18-29 years in good health.

The rearrangement uses TRBV9 and TRBJ2-1; TRBD1 agrees at 7 bases. V lost 1 base, J lost 8 bases, and 6 bases stayed unmatched. The germline V gene encodes CDR1 SGDLS and CDR2 YYNGEE. The CDR3 spans 14 residues. CDR3 residues: CASSVKGASHEQFF. Written as DNA, the CDR3 is TGTGCCAGCAGCGTAAAGGGGGCGAGCCATGAGCAGTTCTTC.

The chain has TRBV9 and TRBJ2-1; TRBD2 is a possible D gene (6 bases). Germline V gene data show CDR1 as SGDLS and CDR2 as YYNGEE. CDR3 length: 15 amino acids. Trimming removed 6 bases from V and 4 bases from J, with 17 bases in between. Here the CDR3 DNA reads TGTGCCAGCACCGCCGGCGGGACGGCGTACAATGAGCAGTTCTTC. It codes for CASTAGGTAYNEQFF. Based on the CDR3 plus reference TRBV9 and TRBJ2-1, the full variable domain is DSGVTQTPKHLITATGQRVTLRCSPRSGDLSVYWYQQSLDQGLQFLIQYYNGEERAKGNILERFSAQQFPDLHSELNLSSLELGDSALYFCASTAGGTAYNEQFFGPGTRLTVL.

This chain uses TRBV13 with TRBJ2-7; tentative D call: TRBD1 (5 bases). The CDR3 sequence is 14 residues long. Trimming took off 0 bases at V and 4 bases at J, with 10 bases between the two ends. CDR1 is PRHDT, CDR2 FYEKMQ, per germline (reference sequence). The CDR3 is CASSLGGALYEQYV. In nucleotides, the CDR3 is TGTGCCAGCAGCTTAGGTGGGGCCCTTTACGAGCAGTACGTC.

This clonotype was counted between two and nine times. The genes are TRBV7-9 and TRBJ2-3, with 8 bases that match TRBD1. There are 15 residues in the CDR3. CDR1 SEHNR and CDR2 FQNEAQ come from the germline V gene (reference sequence). V gave up 2 bases and J gave up 0 bases; unmatched junction bases: 1. In DNA, the CDR3 is TGTGCCAGCAGCTTAAGGGACAGGAGCACAGATACGCAGTATTTT. It specifies CASSLRDRSTDTQYF.

This chain links TRBV20-1 with TRBJ1-1; a weak D match, TRBD1 (6 bases). Trimming took 3 bases from V and 5 from J, leaving 16 bases between them. This CDR3 is built from 14 residues. Germline-derived CDR1 and CDR2 are DFQATT and SNEGSKA (reference sequence). CDR3 protein: CSARPPGGGTEAFF. The DNA of the CDR3 is TGCAGTGCTAGGCCTCCAGGAGGGGGGACTGAAGCTTTCTTT.

This clonotype was counted between two and nine times. The chain combines TRBV10-2 with TRBJ2-7; 7 nucleotides align to TRBD1. The CDR3 contains 16 residues. V lost 4 bases and J lost 0; bases outside the gene matches: 9. Germline CDR1 reads WSHSY; CDR2 reads SAAADI. The CDR3 DNA sequence: TGCGCCAGCAGTGGGACCCGGGACAGAGCCTCCTACGAGCAGTACGTC. Protein: CASSGTRDRASYEQYV.

This clonotype was seen at least ten times. V gene TRBV7-9 combines with J gene TRBJ2-5; 13 bases are a match to TRBD2. The CDR3 covers 14 residues. J lost 5 bases, V lost 7 bases, and 4 bases had no gene match. Germline assignment: CDR1 SEHNR and CDR2 FQNEAQ (reference sequence). CDR3 sequence: CASTKTSGRETQYF. The CDR3 DNA follows: TGTGCCAGCACTAAGACTAGCGGGAGGGAGACCCAGTACTTC.

This clonotype was detected ten times or more. This rearrangement joins TRBV28 to TRBJ1-1; D is uncertain. Germline V gene data show CDR1 as MDHEN and CDR2 as SYDVKM. The V end was cut by 5 bases, the J end by 4 bases, with 14 bases between. The CDR3 has 14 amino acids. The CDR3 reads CASSPSWPVTEAFF. For the CDR3, the DNA is TGTGCCAGCAGTCCTTCTTGGCCTGTCACTGAAGCTTTCTTT. The entire variable domain, with the rest obtained from reference TRBV28 and TRBJ1-1, is as follows: DVKVTQSSRYLVKRTGEKVFLECVQDMDHENMFWYRQDPGLGLRLIYFSYDVKMKEKGDIPEGYSVSREKKERFSLILESASTNQTSMYLCASSPSWPVTEAFFGQGTRLTVV.

The J gene is TRBJ2-7, the V gene TRBV5-5, with 7 bases that match TRBD1. Germline assignment: CDR1 SGHKS and CDR2 YYEKEE (reference sequence). CDR3 length: 13 residues. The V and J ends lost 4 bases and 3 bases, in that order; junction bases with no gene match: 4. The CDR3 loop reads CASSLRTGYEQYF. The CDR3 nucleotides are TGTGCCAGCAGCCTCCGGACAGGCTACGAGCAGTACTTC.

This clonotype was recorded at least ten times. This chain uses TRBV29-1 with TRBJ1-1, with D unclear. The CDR3 extends over 12 amino acids. Looked up from germline, CDR1 is SQVTM and CDR2 is ANQGSEA. The V and J ends lost 2 bases and 7 bases respectively, with 11 bases between them. Here the CDR3 reads CSVEINFHEAFF. As DNA, the CDR3 is TGCAGCGTTGAAATAAATTTCCATGAAGCTTTCTTT.

This rearrangement joins TRBV7-8 to TRBJ2-1; TRBD2 agrees at 11 bases. The CDR3 has 17 residues. CDR1 and CDR2 from the germline V gene are SGHVS and FQNEAQ. V shed 5 bases and J 4 bases; nucleotides not matched to a gene: 10. The CDR3 protein is CASSPWGLADLYNEQFF. The DNA for the CDR3 is TGTGCCAGCAGCCCGTGGGGACTAGCGGACTTGTACAATGAGCAGTTCTTC.

In this sample, this clonotype turned up a few times. The genes are TRBV3-1 and TRBJ2-1, with D uncertain. This CDR3 has 15 residues. Germline V CDR1 and CDR2: LGHDT, YNNKEL (reference sequence). Trimming removed 3 bases from V and 7 bases from J, with 16 bases in between. The CDR3 DNA follows: TGTGCCAGCAGCCAGTCGGCCGCAAATAGGAATGAGCAGTTCTTC. Its protein product is CASSQSAANRNEQFF.

The table lists this clonotype with many counts. The J gene is TRBJ2-1, the V gene TRBV11-3; D may correspond to TRBD1 or TRBD2 (5 bases each). The V gene lost 8 bases and the J gene lost 2 bases, with 13 bases spanning the gap. The CDR3 totals 14 residues. Germline CDR1 is SGHNT and CDR2 is YENEEA. CDR3 nucleotide sequence: TGTGCCAGCGTCCGGGACCCCGCCTACAATGAGCAGTTCTTC. As protein: CASVRDPAYNEQFF.

Points on this clonotype: Being one base from a much bigger clone, this may be a read error. The chain links TRBV5-1 to TRBJ1-1; maybe TRBD1 (5 bases). This CDR3 has 13 residues. With 5 bases removed from V and 0 bases from J, the gap between germline ends came to 8 bases. The germline V gene encodes CDR1 SGHRS and CDR2 YFSETQ. CDR3: CASSRTMNTEAFF. Written as DNA, the CDR3 is TGCGCCAGCAGTCGGACAATGAACACTGAAGCTTTCTTT.

This clonotype was counted a few times. The V gene is TRBV2, the J gene TRBJ1-1, with 7 bases identical to TRBD1. Trimming at V came to 6 bases and at J to 0 bases, leaving 4 bases not matched to a gene. From germline, CDR1 is SNHLY and CDR2 FYNNEI. The CDR3 extends over 14 amino acids. CDR3 coding DNA: TGTGCCAGCAGGGGACAGACCTTGAACACTGAAGCTTTCTTT. This gives the protein CASRGQTLNTEAFF. Variable domain in full (rest from reference TRBV2 and TRBJ1-1): EPEVTQTPSHQVTQMGQEVILRCVPISNHLYFYWYRQILGQKVEFLVSFYNNEISEKSEIFDDQFSVERPDGSNFTLKIRSTKLEDSAMYFCASRGQTLNTEAFFGQGTRLTVV.

The chain recombines TRBV7-8 with TRBJ2-3; 9 nucleotides agree with TRBD2. This CDR3 is built from 16 residues. CDR1 SGHVS and CDR2 FQNEAQ come from the germline V gene. Losses at the gene ends were 5 bases for V and 4 bases for J; bases not matched to a gene: 10. CDR3 sequence reads: CASSVWGGGAPDTQYF. In DNA form, the CDR3 reads TGTGCCAGCAGCGTATGGGGCGGGGGGGCCCCAGATACGCAGTATTTT. Full variable domain (rest looked up from reference TRBV7-8 and TRBJ2-3): GAGVSQSPRYKVAKRGQDVALRCDPISGHVSLFWYQQALGQGPEFLTYFQNEAQLDKSGLPSDRFFAERPEGSVSTLKIQRTQQEDSAVYLCASSVWGGGAPDTQYFGPGTRLTVL.

This clonotype was counted at least ten times. J is TRBJ2-3 and V is TRBV4-2; no reliable D call. Germline-derived CDR1 and CDR2 are LGHNA and YNFKEQ. The V end was cut by 0 bases, the J end by 3 bases, with 10 bases between. The CDR3 has 15 amino acids. The CDR3 sequence is CASSQDGGFTDTQYF. CDR3 in DNA: TGTGCCAGCAGCCAAGATGGCGGCTTTACAGATACGCAGTATTTT.

This clonotype was seen ten or more times. J is TRBJ2-1 and V is TRBV7-9; 9 nucleotides line up with TRBD2. The CDR3 totals 17 residues. Germline V gene sequence: CDR1 SEHNR, CDR2 FQNEAQ (reference sequence). J was trimmed by 8 bases and V by 2 bases; bases with no gene match: 13. The CDR3 region is CASSLPTSSGIFDEQFF. CDR3 bases: TGTGCCAGCAGCTTACCTACCTCTAGCGGGATATTCGATGAGCAGTTCTTC.

This clonotype was seen a few times. The chain employs TRBV12-3 or TRBV12-4 and TRBJ2-5, with 11 bases identical to TRBD2. The CDR3 spans 15 residues. V gave up 6 bases and J gave up 6 bases; unmatched junction bases: 9. The CDR3 loop reads CASRIAGGPVKTQYF. CDR3 coding DNA: TGTGCCAGCAGAATAGCGGGGGGGCCGGTAAAGACCCAGTACTTC.

Ten or more counts support this clonotype. V usage is TRBV20-1 and J usage is TRBJ1-3; D is unclear. Germline V gives CDR1 DFQATT, CDR2 SNEGSKA (reference sequence). V was cut by 1 base and J by 3 bases, with 10 bases left in between. The CDR3 loop spans 14 amino acids. The chain's CDR3 is CSARVRQFGNTIYF. The CDR3 DNA sequence: TGCAGTGCTAGAGTTCGTCAGTTTGGAAACACCATATATTTT.

This clonotype has a handful of counts. The J gene is TRBJ2-1, the V gene TRBV10-3; TRBD2 agrees at 9 bases. Per the germline V gene, CDR1 is ENHRY and CDR2 is SYGVKD. The CDR3 runs to 17 residues. The CDR3 sequence is CATPLAELAGPYNEQFF. The CDR3 region has the DNA TGTGCTACCCCCCTTGCGGAGCTAGCGGGGCCTTACAATGAGCAGTTCTTC.

This clonotype appeared many times. The chain links TRBV7-2 to TRBJ2-1; D gene ambiguous. This CDR3 is 11 amino acids long. Trimming took 1 base from V and 8 from J, leaving 3 bases between them. Germline V CDR1 and CDR2: SGHTA, FQGNSA. The CDR3 bases are TGTGCCAGCAGCTTAGAATATGAGCAGTTCTTC. Translation gives CASSLEYEQFF.

This clonotype came up a few times. The chain recombines TRBV6-4 with TRBJ2-2; no clear D. CDR3 length equals 14 residues. Germline V gene lookup returns CDR1 MRHNA and CDR2 SNTAGT. Trimming pared 6 bases from V and 2 bases from J, leaving 10 bases between. CDR3 coding DNA: TGTGCCAGCAGCCCTTACCCTAACACCGGGGAGCTGTTTTTT. This codes for CASSPYPNTGELFF.

In this sample, this clonotype turned up many times. The chain employs TRBV28 and TRBJ2-7; tentatively, D is TRBD1 (6 bases). The CDR3 runs to 14 residues. CDR1 is MDHEN, CDR2 SYDVKM, per germline. V was cut by 3 bases and J by 6 bases, with 15 bases left in between. The DNA for the CDR3 is TGTGCCAGCAGTTTGATCGCGGACAGTTCCGAGCAGTACGTC. As protein: CASSLIADSSEQYV.

This clonotype was seen many times. The chain has TRBV27 and TRBJ1-4; D call uncertain. With 5 bases removed from V and 12 bases from J, the gap between germline ends came to 19 bases. Germline-derived CDR1 and CDR2 are MNHEY and SMNVEV (reference sequence). The CDR3 spans 14 residues. CDR3 DNA sequence: TGTGCCAGCAGTGTGGACCCTGCTGCTATAGAACTGTTTTTT. Translated, it gives CASSVDPAAIELFF.

This clonotype was observed a handful of times. This rearrangement joins TRBV2 to TRBJ1-5, with TRBD1 matching 9 bases. CDR3 size: 14 residues. V dropped 5 bases and J dropped 6; count of bases not matched to a gene: 5. Germline V gene data show CDR1 as SNHLY and CDR2 as FYNNEI. CDR3 residues: CASSTGQGGQPQHF. The CDR3 DNA reads as TGTGCCAGCAGTACGGGACAGGGTGGTCAGCCCCAGCATTTT.

At least ten counts were recorded for this clonotype. The rearrangement uses TRBV9 and TRBJ2-2; D is unclear. The CDR3 extends over 14 amino acids. V shed 3 bases and J shed 5 bases, with 11 bases lying between them. Germline values: CDR1 SGDLS, CDR2 YYNGEE. In nucleotides, the CDR3 is TGTGCCAGCAGCGCCCACCTGGGGACCGGGGAGCTGTTTTTT. This sequence encodes CASSAHLGTGELFF.

The V and J genes are TRBV11-2 and TRBJ2-5; a possible D gene is TRBD2 (6 bases). From germline, CDR1 is SGHAT and CDR2 FQNNGV. V shed 1 base and J shed 6 bases, with 15 bases lying between them. This CDR3 has 15 amino acids. CDR3 residues: CASSLVGVGGQTQYF. CDR3 in DNA: TGTGCCAGCAGCTTAGTTGGCGTCGGGGGACAGACCCAGTACTTC.

This clonotype was seen ten or more times. This sequence joins TRBV5-1 and TRBJ2-7; perhaps TRBD1 as D (6 bases). The CDR3 is made up of 15 amino acids. Trimming removed 3 bases at V and 1 base at J, with 14 bases between. The V gene's germline CDR1 is SGHRS and CDR2 YFSETQ. The CDR3: CASSYIGDISYEQYF. CDR3 sequence (DNA): TGCGCCAGCAGCTACATCGGGGACATATCCTACGAGCAGTACTTC.

This clonotype was found a few times. The CDR3 protein is CASSGKVQFF. CDR3 nucleotides: TGTGCCAGCAGCGGTAAGGTGCAGTTCTTC. The chain employs TRBV9 and TRBJ2-1, with D hard to call. The V and J ends lost 3 bases and 12 bases respectively, with 7 bases between them. Germline V gives CDR1 SGDLS, CDR2 YYNGEE. The CDR3 loop spans 10 amino acids.

Points on this clonotype: At one end, the junction sequence differs from germline, possibly due to a read error. This chain joins TRBV13 and TRBJ1-2, with TRBD1 matching 10 bases. Germline V gives CDR1 PRHDT, CDR2 FYEKMQ (reference sequence). CDR3 length: 15 residues. The CDR3 loop is CASSPQGQGIYGYTF. CDR3 nucleotide sequence: TGTGCCAGCAGCCCGCAGGGACAGGGGATCTATGGCTATACCTTC.